The 4 T cell receptor beta chains in this list originate from one sample, sequenced in a study of blood T cell dynamics during melanoma immunotherapy. Time point: pre-treatment baseline. Clones were sequenced by immunoSEQ multiplex PCR, and TCRdb holds only the in-frame ones, with some missing. The sample lists fewer than 25,000 clones, roughly 91% seen once, with roughly 1.2% in the top ten. The sequencing used blood, collected from a patient treated with checkpoint blockade. The receptors shown here come from a human donor with melanoma.

Only a few counts were recorded for this clone. The J gene is TRBJ1-5, the V gene TRBV7-2; 8 bases fit TRBD1. The CDR3 runs 15 residues. Per germline, CDR1 SGHTA and CDR2 FQGNSA. With V trimmed by 3 bases and J by 7 bases, 8 bases remained unmatched. CDR3 region: CASSLGQGAGQPQHF. The CDR3 DNA is TGTGCCAGCAGCTTGGGGCAGGGGGCAGGGCAGCCCCAGCATTTT.

The chain links TRBV5-4 to TRBJ2-7; a weak D match, TRBD1 (6 bases). V was shortened by 9 bases and J by 0 bases, with 16 bases between the two germline ends. Germline V gene sequence: CDR1 SGHNT, CDR2 YYREEE (reference sequence). This CDR3 comprises 14 residues. The CDR3 loop reads CATTRGESSYEQYF. DNA for the CDR3: TGTGCCACTACCAGGGGTGAGAGCTCCTACGAGCAGTACTTC.

The CDR3 DNA is TGTGCCAGCAGTTTATGGGGGCATCAGCCCCAGCATTTT. Amino acid sequence: CASSLWGHQPQHF. The rearrangement joins TRBV27 to TRBJ1-5, with D perhaps matching TRBD1 (6 bases). Germline CDR1 and CDR2: MNHEY and SMNVEV (reference sequence). The CDR3 consists of 13 residues. The V end lost 1 base, the J end lost 5 bases, and 6 bases lay between the germline ends.

This clone was observed once. The chain has TRBV10-3 and TRBJ2-1, with 9 bases aligning to TRBD2. The CDR3 runs to 15 residues. After removal of 5 bases from V and 7 bases from J, the junction contained 9 bases not matched to a gene. CDR1 is ENHRY and CDR2 is SYGVKD in the germline V gene. The CDR3 DNA reads TGTGCCATCAGTCTAGGACTAGCGACGGGAAATGAGCAGTTCTTC. It is translated as CAISLGLATGNEQFF.